These 8 T cell receptor beta chains were sequenced from one sample in a study of blood T cell repertoires in COVID-19. Sequencing was performed with immunoSEQ multiplex PCR; in TCRdb, only in-frame clones are kept and a portion is missing. The profile shows about 430,000 clones, 70% to 90% of them singletons. Sequencing was carried out using PBMCs or T cells enriched from blood (not recorded which). The source of these receptors is a woman between 18 and 30 years old who had been exposed to COVID-19.

This clone appeared once. This sample also contains other DNA sequences that code for the same CDR3. The chain combines TRBV12-3 or TRBV12-4 with TRBJ2-7, with 8 bases aligning to TRBD1. Unmatched junction bases numbered 1, after V lost 2 bases and J lost 4 bases. This CDR3 region has 13 residues. CDR3 nucleotide sequence: TGTGCCAGCAGTTTACAGGGGGCGTACGAGCAGTACTTC. The encoded protein is CASSLQGAYEQYF.

V and J are TRBV19 and TRBJ2-2, with 7 bases that match TRBD2. Trimming took 6 bases from V and 1 from J; bases not matched to a gene: 8. The CDR3 length is 16 residues. Germline CDR1 reads LNHDA; CDR2 reads SQIVND (reference sequence). CDR3 sequence reads: CASRSTKRGNTGELFF. The CDR3 nucleotides read TGTGCCAGTAGATCAACTAAGCGGGGGAACACCGGGGAGCTGTTTTTT.

V gene TRBV4-3 combines with J gene TRBJ1-2, with unresolved D. The CDR3 covers 17 residues. V lost 0 bases to trimming and J lost 4 bases, with 18 bases between them. Per germline, CDR1 LGHNA and CDR2 YSLEER. The chain's CDR3 is CASSQEALREKSYGYTF. The CDR3 nucleotides read TGCGCCAGCAGCCAAGAAGCCCTTAGGGAGAAGTCCTATGGCTACACCTTC.

The chain is built from TRBV19 and TRBJ2-7; 11 bases match TRBD2. V was pared by 8 bases and J by 0 bases, with 3 bases of the junction left unmatched. Per the germline V gene, CDR1 is LNHDA and CDR2 is SQIVND (reference sequence). CDR3 length equals 14 residues. CDR3 DNA sequence: TGTGCCAGTCGAGGGACTAGCGGCTCCTACGAGCAGTACTTC. This codes for CASRGTSGSYEQYF.

This rearrangement joins TRBV7-3 to TRBJ2-7; no definite D call. In germline, CDR1 is SGHTA, CDR2 FQGTGA. The CDR3 loop spans 14 amino acids. Trimming left V 1 base short and J 6 bases short, with 13 bases between. DNA of the CDR3: TGTGCCAGCAGCTTAAGTCCAGGCCCGACCGAGCAGTACTTC. Encoded protein: CASSLSPGPTEQYF.

This clone was detected only once. J is TRBJ2-1 and V is TRBV27; no clear D. V gave up 3 bases and J gave up 0 bases, with 3 bases separating them. CDR3 length: 13 residues. Germline V gene data show CDR1 as MNHEY and CDR2 as SMNVEV (reference sequence). CDR3 DNA sequence: TGTGCCAGCAGTTTTAGCTCCTACAATGAGCAGTTCTTC. It translates to CASSFSSYNEQFF.

The V gene is TRBV6-5, the J gene TRBJ2-5; D might be TRBD1 (6 bases). V shed 5 bases and J shed 2 bases, with 12 bases lying between them. CDR1 and CDR2 from the germline V gene are MNHEY and SVGAGI. The CDR3 sequence is 14 residues long. CDR3 region: CASSPNQGQETQYF. Here the CDR3 DNA reads TGTGCCAGCAGTCCCAATCAGGGGCAAGAGACCCAGTACTTC.

This clone was found once. The chain joins TRBV28 to TRBJ2-7; 7 nucleotides agree with TRBD1. The CDR3 runs to 15 residues. CDR1 and CDR2 (germline): MDHEN, SYDVKM. V shed 9 bases and J 2 bases; nucleotides not matched to a gene: 13. This chain's CDR3 is CASKWTQGDPYEQYF. CDR3 DNA: TGTGCCAGTAAGTGGACTCAGGGGGACCCCTACGAGCAGTACTTC.